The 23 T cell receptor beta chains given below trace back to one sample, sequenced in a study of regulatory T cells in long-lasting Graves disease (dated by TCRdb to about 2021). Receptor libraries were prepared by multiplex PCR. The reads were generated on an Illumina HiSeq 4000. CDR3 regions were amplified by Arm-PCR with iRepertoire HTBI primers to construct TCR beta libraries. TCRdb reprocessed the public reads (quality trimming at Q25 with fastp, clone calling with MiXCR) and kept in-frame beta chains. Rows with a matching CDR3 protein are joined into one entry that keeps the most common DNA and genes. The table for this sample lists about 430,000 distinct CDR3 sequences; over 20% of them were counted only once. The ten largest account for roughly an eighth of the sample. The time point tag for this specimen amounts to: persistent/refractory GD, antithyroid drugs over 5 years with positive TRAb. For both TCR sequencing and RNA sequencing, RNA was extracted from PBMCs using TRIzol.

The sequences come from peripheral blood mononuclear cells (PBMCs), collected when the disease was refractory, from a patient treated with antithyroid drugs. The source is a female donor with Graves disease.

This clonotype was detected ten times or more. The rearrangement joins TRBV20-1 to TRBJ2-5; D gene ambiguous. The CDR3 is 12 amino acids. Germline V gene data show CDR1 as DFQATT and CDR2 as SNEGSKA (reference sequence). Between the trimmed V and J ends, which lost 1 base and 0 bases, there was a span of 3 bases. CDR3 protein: CSARVYQETQYF. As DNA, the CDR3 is TGCAGTGCTAGAGTGTACCAAGAGACCCAGTACTTC.

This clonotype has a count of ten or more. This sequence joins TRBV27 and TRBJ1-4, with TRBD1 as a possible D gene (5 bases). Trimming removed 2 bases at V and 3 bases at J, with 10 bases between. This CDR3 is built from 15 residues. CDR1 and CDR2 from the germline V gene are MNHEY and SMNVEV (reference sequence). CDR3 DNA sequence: TGTGCCAGCAGTTTAGCTGACAGCCCTAATGAAAAACTGTTTTTT. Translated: CASSLADSPNEKLFF.

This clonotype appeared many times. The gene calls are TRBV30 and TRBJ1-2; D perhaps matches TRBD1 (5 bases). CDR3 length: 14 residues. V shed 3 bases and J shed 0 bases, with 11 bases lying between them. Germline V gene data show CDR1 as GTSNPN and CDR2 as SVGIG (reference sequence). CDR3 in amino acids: CAWSKGSSNYGYTF. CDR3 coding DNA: TGTGCCTGGAGCAAGGGGAGTTCTAACTATGGCTACACCTTC.

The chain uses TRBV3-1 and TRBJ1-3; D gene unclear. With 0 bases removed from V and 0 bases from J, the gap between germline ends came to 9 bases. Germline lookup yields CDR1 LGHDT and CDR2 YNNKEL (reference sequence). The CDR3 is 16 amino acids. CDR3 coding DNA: TGTGCCAGCAGCCAAGAGGGTTCCAGCTCTGGAAACACCATATATTTT. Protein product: CASSQEGSSSGNTIYF.

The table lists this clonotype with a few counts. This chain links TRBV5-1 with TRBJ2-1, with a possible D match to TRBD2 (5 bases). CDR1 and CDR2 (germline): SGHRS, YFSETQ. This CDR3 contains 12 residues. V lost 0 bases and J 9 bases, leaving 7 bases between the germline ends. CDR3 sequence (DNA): TGCGCCAGCAGCTTGGGGCGGGTTGAGCAGTTCTTC. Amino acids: CASSLGRVEQFF.

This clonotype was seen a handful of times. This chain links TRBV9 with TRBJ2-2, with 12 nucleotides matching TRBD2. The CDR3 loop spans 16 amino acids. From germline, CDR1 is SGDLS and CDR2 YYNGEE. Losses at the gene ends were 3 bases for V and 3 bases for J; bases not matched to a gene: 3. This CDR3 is CASSATSGSYTGELFF. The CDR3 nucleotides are TGTGCCAGCAGCGCGACTAGCGGGAGTTACACCGGGGAGCTGTTTTTT. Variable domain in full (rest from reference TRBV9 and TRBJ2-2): DSGVTQTPKHLITATGQRVTLRCSPRSGDLSVYWYQQSLDQGLQFLIQYYNGEERAKGNILERFSAQQFPDLHSELNLSSLELGDSALYFCASSATSGSYTGELFFGEGSRLTVL.

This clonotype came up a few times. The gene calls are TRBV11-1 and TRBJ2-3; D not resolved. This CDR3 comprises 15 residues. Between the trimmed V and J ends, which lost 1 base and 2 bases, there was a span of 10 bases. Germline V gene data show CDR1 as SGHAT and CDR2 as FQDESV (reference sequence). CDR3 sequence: CASSLVWADTDTQYF. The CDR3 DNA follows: TGTGCCAGCAGCTTAGTTTGGGCCGACACAGATACGCAGTATTTT.

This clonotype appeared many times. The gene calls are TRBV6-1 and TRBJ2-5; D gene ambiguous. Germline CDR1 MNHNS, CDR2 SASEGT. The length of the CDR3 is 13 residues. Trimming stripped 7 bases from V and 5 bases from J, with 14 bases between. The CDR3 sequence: CASTGGPRETQYF. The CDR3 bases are TGTGCCAGCACGGGTGGCCCGCGGGAGACCCAGTACTTC.

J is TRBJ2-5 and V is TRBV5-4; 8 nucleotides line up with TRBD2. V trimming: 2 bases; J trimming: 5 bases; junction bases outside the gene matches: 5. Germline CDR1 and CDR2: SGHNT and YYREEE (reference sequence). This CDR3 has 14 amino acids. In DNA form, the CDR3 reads TGTGCCAGCAGCTTCCTCGGGAGGGCTGAGACCCAGTACTTC. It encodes CASSFLGRAETQYF.

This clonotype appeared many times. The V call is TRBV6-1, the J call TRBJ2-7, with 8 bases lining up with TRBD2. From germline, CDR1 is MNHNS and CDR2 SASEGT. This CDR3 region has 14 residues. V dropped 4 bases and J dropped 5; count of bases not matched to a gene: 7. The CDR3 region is CASSAGSGNHEQYF. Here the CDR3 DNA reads TGTGCCAGCAGTGCTGGTAGCGGGAACCACGAGCAGTACTTC.

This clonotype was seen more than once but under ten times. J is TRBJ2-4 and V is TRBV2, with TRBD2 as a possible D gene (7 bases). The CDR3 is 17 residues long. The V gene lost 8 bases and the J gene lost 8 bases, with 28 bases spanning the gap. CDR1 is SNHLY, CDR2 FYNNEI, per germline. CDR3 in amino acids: CASGGGGGAAGSDIQYF. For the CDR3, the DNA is TGTGCCAGCGGAGGGGGGGGGGGAGCCGCCGGGTCGGACATTCAGTACTTC.

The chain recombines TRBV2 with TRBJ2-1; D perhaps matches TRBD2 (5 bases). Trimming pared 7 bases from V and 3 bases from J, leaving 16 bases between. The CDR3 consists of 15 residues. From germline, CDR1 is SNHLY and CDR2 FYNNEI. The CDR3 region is CASIPPTGIYNEQFF. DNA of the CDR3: TGTGCCAGCATCCCCCCGACGGGAATCTACAATGAGCAGTTCTTC.

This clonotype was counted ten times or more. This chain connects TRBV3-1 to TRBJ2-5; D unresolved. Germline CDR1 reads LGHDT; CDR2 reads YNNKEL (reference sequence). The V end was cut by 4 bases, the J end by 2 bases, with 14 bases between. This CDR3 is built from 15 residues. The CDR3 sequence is CASSPAGRKQETQYF. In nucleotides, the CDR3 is TGTGCCAGCAGCCCGGCTGGCAGGAAACAAGAGACCCAGTACTTC.

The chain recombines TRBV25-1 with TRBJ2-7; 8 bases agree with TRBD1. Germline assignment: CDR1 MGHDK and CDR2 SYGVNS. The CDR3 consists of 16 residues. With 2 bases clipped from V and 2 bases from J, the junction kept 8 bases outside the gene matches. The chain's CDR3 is CASSEQGQGIPYEQYF. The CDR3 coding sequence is TGTGCCAGCAGTGAACAAGGACAGGGTATCCCCTACGAGCAGTACTTC.

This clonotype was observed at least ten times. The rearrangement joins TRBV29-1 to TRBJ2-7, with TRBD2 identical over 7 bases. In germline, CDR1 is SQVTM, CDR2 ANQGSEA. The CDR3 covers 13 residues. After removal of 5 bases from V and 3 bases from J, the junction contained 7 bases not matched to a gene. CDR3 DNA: TGCAGCGTTCAGCTGGGGGGGAGCTACGAGCAGTACTTC. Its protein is CSVQLGGSYEQYF.

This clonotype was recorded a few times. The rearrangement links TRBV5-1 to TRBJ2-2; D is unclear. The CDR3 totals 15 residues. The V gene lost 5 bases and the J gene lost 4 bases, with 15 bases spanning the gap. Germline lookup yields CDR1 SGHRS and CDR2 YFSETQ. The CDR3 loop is CASRPGQIGTGELFF. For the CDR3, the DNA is TGCGCCAGCAGACCAGGCCAAATAGGCACCGGGGAGCTGTTTTTT.

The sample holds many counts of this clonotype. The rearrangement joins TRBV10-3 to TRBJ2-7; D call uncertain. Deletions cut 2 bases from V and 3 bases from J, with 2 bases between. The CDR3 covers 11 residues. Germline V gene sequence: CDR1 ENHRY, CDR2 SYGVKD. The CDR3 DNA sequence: TGTGCCATCAGTGAGGACTACGAGCAGTACTTC. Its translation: CAISEDYEQYF.

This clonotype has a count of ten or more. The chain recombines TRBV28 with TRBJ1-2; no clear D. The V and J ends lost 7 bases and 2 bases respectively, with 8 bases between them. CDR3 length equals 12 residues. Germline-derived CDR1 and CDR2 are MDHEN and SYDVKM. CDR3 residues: CASISTNYGYTF. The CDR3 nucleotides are TGTGCCAGCATCTCGACGAACTATGGCTACACCTTC.

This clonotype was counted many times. The CDR3 coding sequence is TGTGCCAGCAGTTTATCGGACTCGGGACTAGCGGGAGCCTACGAGCAGTACTTC. It is translated as CASSLSDSGLAGAYEQYF. J is TRBJ2-7 and V is TRBV27; 14 bases align to TRBD2. Losses at the gene ends were 0 bases for V and 2 bases for J; bases not matched to a gene: 6. The germline V gene has CDR1 MNHEY and CDR2 SMNVEV (reference sequence). The CDR3 length is 18 residues.

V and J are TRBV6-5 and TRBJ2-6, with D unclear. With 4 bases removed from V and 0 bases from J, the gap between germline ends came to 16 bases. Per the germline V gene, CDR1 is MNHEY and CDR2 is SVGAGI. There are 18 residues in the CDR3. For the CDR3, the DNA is TGTGCCAGCAGTTCAATTACACAGATAGTCTCTGGGGCCAACGTCCTGACTTTC. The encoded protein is CASSSITQIVSGANVLTF.

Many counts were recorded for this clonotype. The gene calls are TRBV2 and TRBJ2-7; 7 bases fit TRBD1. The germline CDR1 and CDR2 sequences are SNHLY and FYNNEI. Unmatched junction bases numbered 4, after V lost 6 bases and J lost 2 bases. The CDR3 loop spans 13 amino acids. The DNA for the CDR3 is TGTGCCAGCAGAGCCGGGACAGCCTACGAGCAGTACTTC. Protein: CASRAGTAYEQYF.

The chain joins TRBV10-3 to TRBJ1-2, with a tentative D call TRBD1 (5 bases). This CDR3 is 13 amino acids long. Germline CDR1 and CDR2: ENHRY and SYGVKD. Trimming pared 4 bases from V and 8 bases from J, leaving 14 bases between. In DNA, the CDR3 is TGTGCCATCAGTGGAAGCCCCCGGGGGGGCTACACCTTC. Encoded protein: CAISGSPRGGYTF.

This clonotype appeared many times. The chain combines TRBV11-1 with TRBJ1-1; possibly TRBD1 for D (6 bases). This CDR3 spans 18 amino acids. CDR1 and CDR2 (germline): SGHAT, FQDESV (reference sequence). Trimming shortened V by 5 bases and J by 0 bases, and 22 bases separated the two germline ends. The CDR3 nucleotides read TGTGCCAGCAGCCCCAATGTGTGGGGAGGGGACATGAACACTGAAGCTTTCTTT. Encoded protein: CASSPNVWGGDMNTEAFF.